One sample yielded the 17 T cell receptor beta chains listed below, sequenced in a study of blood T cell repertoires in COVID-19. Using immunoSEQ multiplex PCR, the repertoire was profiled, and TCRdb retains in-frame clones only, with some absent. The table records around 200,000 clones, 85% to 90% of them present only once. Material: peripheral blood. These receptors came from a man younger than 30 with active or convalescent COVID-19.

This clone appeared once. The gene calls are TRBV6-5 and TRBJ1-1, with D perhaps matching TRBD1 (5 bases). This CDR3 is built from 15 residues. V was cut by 4 bases and J by 2 bases, with 14 bases left in between. The V gene's germline CDR1 is MNHEY and CDR2 SVGAGI. CDR3 amino acids: CASSSRDRTNTEAFF. CDR3 in DNA: TGTGCCAGCAGTTCCCGCGACAGAACTAACACTGAAGCTTTCTTT.

This chain links TRBV28 with TRBJ1-6, with 7 bases identical to TRBD1. J lost 13 bases, V lost 8 bases, and 11 bases had no gene match. The germline CDR1 and CDR2 sequences are MDHEN and SYDVKM. The CDR3 covers 13 residues. The CDR3 loop reads CASLAGTADPLHF. Written as DNA, the CDR3 is TGTGCCAGCCTGGCCGGGACAGCTGATCCCCTCCACTTT. Drawing the rest from reference TRBV28 and TRBJ1-6, the complete variable domain is DVKVTQSSRYLVKRTGEKVFLECVQDMDHENMFWYRQDPGLGLRLIYFSYDVKMKEKGDIPEGYSVSREKKERFSLILESASTNQTSMYLCASLAGTADPLHFGNGTRLTVT.

The chain joins TRBV9 to TRBJ1-2; tentatively, D is TRBD1 (6 bases). V lost 7 bases and J 2 bases, leaving 12 bases between the germline ends. Germline V gene data show CDR1 as SGDLS and CDR2 as YYNGEE. CDR3 length: 13 amino acids. CDR3 in amino acids: CASRTAANYGYTF. CDR3 nucleotide sequence: TGTGCCAGCCGGACAGCGGCGAACTATGGCTACACCTTC.

This clone has just one count. V is TRBV18 and J is TRBJ1-2, with D perhaps matching TRBD1 (5 bases). This CDR3 spans 16 amino acids. Germline V gene lookup returns CDR1 KGHSH and CDR2 LQKENI. Between the trimmed V and J ends, which lost 3 bases and 4 bases, there was a span of 18 bases. The CDR3 protein is CASSPNPLGEGYGYTF. The CDR3 coding sequence is TGTGCCAGCTCACCCAACCCGCTAGGGGAGGGCTATGGCTACACCTTC.

V is TRBV28 and J is TRBJ1-1; D unresolved. The CDR3 loop spans 13 amino acids. Trimming removed 10 bases from V and 11 bases from J, with 23 bases in between. Germline CDR1 is MDHEN and CDR2 is SYDVKM. CDR3 sequence reads: CATGGWGEPRAFF. The CDR3 region has the DNA TGTGCCACCGGAGGCTGGGGTGAACCCCGGGCTTTCTTT.

The chain recombines TRBV7-2 with TRBJ2-7; 8 bases agree with TRBD2. Unmatched junction bases numbered 12, after V lost 3 bases and J lost 5 bases. CDR3 length: 16 residues. Per the germline V gene, CDR1 is SGHTA and CDR2 is FQGNSA. CDR3 DNA: TGTGCCAGCAGCTTCGGCCGGGGGACTAGGAGAAACGAGCAGTACTTC. This sequence encodes CASSFGRGTRRNEQYF.

This chain joins TRBV4-1 and TRBJ2-2; the D gene is possibly TRBD2 (6 bases). The CDR3 has 17 amino acids. Looked up from germline, CDR1 is MGHRA and CDR2 is YSYEKL. V dropped 4 bases and J dropped 0 bases, with 15 bases sitting between them. This CDR3 is CASSRAGGRANTGELFF. CDR3 DNA: TGCGCCAGCAGCCGAGCCGGAGGGCGGGCGAACACCGGGGAGCTGTTTTTT.

The CDR3 DNA is TGTGCCAGCAGTTCCCCCCGCGCGAGCACAGATACGCAGTATTTT. This sequence encodes CASSSPRASTDTQYF. The chain links TRBV28 to TRBJ2-3; D is ambiguous. The V end was cut by 4 bases, the J end by 0 bases, with 11 bases between. The CDR3 length is 15 residues. The germline gives CDR1 MDHEN, CDR2 SYDVKM.

V usage is TRBV30 and J usage is TRBJ1-1, with D unresolved. CDR1 is GTSNPN, CDR2 SVGIG, per germline (reference sequence). This CDR3 spans 11 amino acids. V gave up 7 bases and J gave up 4 bases, with 10 bases separating them. CDR3 DNA sequence: TGTGCCTTTCTCCCCTCCACTGAAGCTTTCTTT. Its protein product is CAFLPSTEAFF.

The chain carries TRBV5-4 and TRBJ1-3, with no clear D. Per germline, CDR1 SGHNT and CDR2 YYREEE (reference sequence). This CDR3 has 13 amino acids. Deletions cut 4 bases from V and 3 bases from J, with 8 bases between. The DNA of the CDR3 is TGTGCCAGCAGCCCGCCCTATGGAAACACCATATATTTT. Translated, it gives CASSPPYGNTIYF.

V gene TRBV6-2 or TRBV6-3 combines with J gene TRBJ2-1; TRBD1 matches 7 bases. Germline loops: CDR1 MNHEY, CDR2 SVGEGT. The CDR3 runs 12 residues. V dropped 6 bases and J dropped 7; count of bases not matched to a gene: 3. The CDR3 sequence is CASSWGQNEQFF. The CDR3 coding sequence is TGTGCCAGCAGCTGGGGACAGAATGAGCAGTTCTTC.

The genes are TRBV19 and TRBJ2-1, with a tentative D call TRBD1 (5 bases). V was clipped by 2 bases and J by 0 bases, with 5 bases between them. There are 14 residues in the CDR3. Germline V gene sequence: CDR1 LNHDA, CDR2 SQIVND (reference sequence). CDR3 nucleotides: TGTGCCAGTAGTATACAGGGCTCCTACAATGAGCAGTTCTTC. Its protein product is CASSIQGSYNEQFF.

The J gene is TRBJ2-7, the V gene TRBV6-4; TRBD1 matches at 7 bases. The CDR3 spans 16 residues. The germline V gene encodes CDR1 MRHNA and CDR2 SNTAGT. The V gene end was trimmed by 9 bases and the J gene end by 2 bases; junction bases not matched to a gene: 16. This CDR3 reads CARTEVETGNPYEQYF. CDR3 nucleotides: TGTGCCAGAACGGAAGTAGAGACAGGGAATCCCTACGAGCAGTACTTC.

DNA for the CDR3: TGTGCCAGCAGCTCCGATTGGCGGGGGGCGGATAATTCACCCCTCCACTTT. Translating gives CASSSDWRGADNSPLHF. The chain employs TRBV7-9 and TRBJ1-6, with D possibly being TRBD1 (6 bases). The CDR3 spans 17 residues. V lost 4 bases, J lost 5 bases, and 18 bases lay in between. Germline CDR1 SEHNR, CDR2 FQNEAQ (reference sequence).

This chain uses TRBV11-2 with TRBJ2-3, with 13 bases fitting TRBD2. V lost 5 bases to trimming and J lost 0 bases; unmatched junction nucleotides: 11. The CDR3 spans 19 residues. Germline CDR1 reads SGHAT; CDR2 reads FQNNGV. The CDR3 loop is CASSPDHRTSGSSTDTQYF. The CDR3 nucleotides read TGTGCCAGCAGCCCGGACCATCGGACTAGCGGGAGTAGCACAGATACGCAGTATTTT.

The chain recombines TRBV14 with TRBJ1-2; 7 positions match TRBD1. With 6 bases clipped from V and 1 base from J, the junction kept 5 bases outside the gene matches. Germline V gene sequence: CDR1 SGHDN, CDR2 FVKESK. CDR3 length: 14 residues. DNA of the CDR3: TGTGCCAGCAGACGGACAGGTCATAACTATGGCTACACCTTC. Residues: CASRRTGHNYGYTF. Combining the CDR3 with reference TRBV14 and TRBJ1-2 gives the whole variable domain EAGVTQFPSHSVIEKGQTVTLRCDPISGHDNLYWYRRVMGKEIKFLLHFVKESKQDESGMPNNRFLAERTGGTYSTLKVQPAELEDSGVYFCASRRTGHNYGYTFGSGTRLTVV.

This chain uses TRBV6-4 with TRBJ1-1; no definite D call. This CDR3 region has 13 residues. V was pared by 5 bases and J by 1 base, with 8 bases between. Germline CDR1 MRHNA, CDR2 SNTAGT. Here the CDR3 DNA reads TGTGCCAGCAGTCCTGGGCCGAACACTGAAGCTTTCTTT. This translates into CASSPGPNTEAFF.